A selection of T cell receptor beta chains follows, all from one sample in a study of identical twins. TCRdb itself ran the 5' RACE reads through MiXCR, one entry per CDR3 protein. The table includes 640,000 or so distinct CDR3 sequences, roughly 6% detected once. Source material: naive T cells sorted from blood. The receptors derive from a young man in good health. Both conserved end residues are part of each CDR3. The order of the fields is V gene, clone size, J gene, D gene, CDR3 DNA, CDR3 protein. D genes are given only for firm matches. Size tells how often a clone was seen (once, few, many) or the class of an expanded clone, and some rows leave it out.

TRBV27	few	TRBJ2-1	-	TGTGCCAACAGTTTATCTAGCTCCTACAATGAGCAGTTCTTC	CANSLSSSYNEQFF
TRBV7-2	many	TRBJ1-3	TRBD1	TGTGCCAGCAGCCTACAGGGGGCAGCTGGAAACACCATATATTTT	CASSLQGAAGNTIYF
TRBV27	few	TRBJ2-1	-	TGTGCCAGCGCATCCCGGCTCCCAAATGAGCAGTTCTTC	CASASRLPNEQFF
TRBV2	-	TRBJ1-4	-	TGTGCCAGCAGCAATAGACAGCTTAATGAAAAACTGTTTTTT	CASSNRQLNEKLFF
TRBV10-3	many	TRBJ2-1	TRBD2	TGTGCCATCAGGGAGCGGGACTCCTACAATGAGCAGTTCTTC	CAIRERDSYNEQFF
TRBV6-1	-	TRBJ2-1	TRBD2	TGTGCCAGCGGACTGAGCGGGAGTGGGGGAAATGAGCAGTTCTTC	CASGLSGSGGNEQFF
TRBV11-2	many	TRBJ2-1	-	TGTGCCAGCAGCCCCTCTATCGAGGAGAGCTCCTACAATGAGCAGTTCTTC	CASSPSIEESSYNEQFF
TRBV29-1	-	TRBJ2-3	-	TGCAGCGTGGAGAGGGGGAGAGGCACAGATACGCAGTATTTT	CSVERGRGTDTQYF
TRBV12-3/TRBV12-4	few	TRBJ1-3	-	TGTGCCAGCAGTAAGACAAGAAACACCATATATTTT	CASSKTRNTIYF
TRBV5-1	few	TRBJ1-2	-	TGCGCCAGCAGCCGCATTGAACAGGGCCACTATGGCTACACCTTC	CASSRIEQGHYGYTF
TRBV12-3/TRBV12-4	many	TRBJ2-1	TRBD2	TGTGCCAGCAGTTTGGCGGGAGTAAATGAGCAGTTCTTC	CASSLAGVNEQFF